This TCR beta chain is from a study of T-cell memory formation after mild COVID-19. General study results and limits: SARS-CoV-2 specificity of second-wave clones peaking day 37 was unconfirmed.

The ends were cut back, 0 bases at V and 8 bases at J, with 8 bases in the middle. This CDR3 is 12 amino acids long. CDR1 and CDR2 from the germline V gene are DFQATT and SNEGSKA (reference sequence). TCRdb analysed the 5' RACE reads with MiXCR anew, one entry per CDR3 protein. Seen here are 350,000 to 400,000 distinct CDR3 sequences, around an eighth observed once, and the top ten hold about 22%. For this clonotype: Its antigen is unidentified.

The chain recombines TRBV20-1 with TRBJ2-1; no reliable D call. The clonotype originates from a man younger than 30 who had mild COVID-19 (a few samples of this study predate the infection). Cell type and time point are not known. Material for sequencing was PBMCs or a T cell subset sorted from them (not recorded which). The CDR3 loop reads CSARDSTDEQFF. CDR3 nucleotide sequence: TGCAGTGCTAGAGATTCAACGGATGAGCAGTTCTTC.